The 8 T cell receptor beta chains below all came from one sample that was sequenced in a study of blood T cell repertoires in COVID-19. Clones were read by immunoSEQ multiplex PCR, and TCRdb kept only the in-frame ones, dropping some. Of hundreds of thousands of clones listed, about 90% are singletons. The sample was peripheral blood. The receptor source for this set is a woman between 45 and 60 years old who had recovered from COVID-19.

The DNA for the CDR3 is TGCAGCGTTGGAAGGGGGGGTAATGAGCAGTTCTTC. Translated, it gives CSVGRGGNEQFF. The J gene is TRBJ2-1, the V gene TRBV29-1; D may be TRBD2 (7 bases). This CDR3 is 12 amino acids long. V was shortened by 4 bases and J by 7 bases, with 11 bases between the two germline ends. The germline gives CDR1 SQVTM, CDR2 ANQGSEA.

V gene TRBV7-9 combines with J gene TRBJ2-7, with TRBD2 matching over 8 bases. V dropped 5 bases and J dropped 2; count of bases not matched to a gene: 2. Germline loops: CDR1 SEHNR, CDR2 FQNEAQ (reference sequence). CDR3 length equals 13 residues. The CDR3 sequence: CASSRSGAYEQYF. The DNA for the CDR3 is TGTGCCAGCAGCCGTAGCGGGGCCTACGAGCAGTACTTC.

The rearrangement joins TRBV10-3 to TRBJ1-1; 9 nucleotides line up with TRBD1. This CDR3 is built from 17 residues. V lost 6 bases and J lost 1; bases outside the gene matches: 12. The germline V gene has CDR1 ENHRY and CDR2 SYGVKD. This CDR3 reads CAISRTGVRTRNTEAFF. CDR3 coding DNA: TGTGCCATCAGCCGGACAGGGGTTCGCACGAGGAACACTGAAGCTTTCTTT.

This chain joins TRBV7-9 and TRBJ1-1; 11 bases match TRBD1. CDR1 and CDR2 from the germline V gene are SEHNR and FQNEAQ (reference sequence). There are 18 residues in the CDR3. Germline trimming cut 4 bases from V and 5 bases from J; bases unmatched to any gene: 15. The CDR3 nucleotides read TGTGCCAGCAGCTCCTCCGGGGGGACAGGGGGAATTAGAACTGAAGCTTTCTTT. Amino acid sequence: CASSSSGGTGGIRTEAFF.

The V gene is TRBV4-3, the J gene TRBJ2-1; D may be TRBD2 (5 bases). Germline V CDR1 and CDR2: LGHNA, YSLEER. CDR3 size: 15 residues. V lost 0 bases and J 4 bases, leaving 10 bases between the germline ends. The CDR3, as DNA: TGCGCCAGCAGCCAAGAAGGAGCGGAGTACAATGAGCAGTTCTTC. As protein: CASSQEGAEYNEQFF.

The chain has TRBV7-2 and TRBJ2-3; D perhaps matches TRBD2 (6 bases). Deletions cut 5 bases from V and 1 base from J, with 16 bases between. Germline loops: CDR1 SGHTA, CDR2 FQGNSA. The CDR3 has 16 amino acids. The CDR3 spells CASSKTSSRGTDTQYF. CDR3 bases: TGTGCCAGCAGCAAGACTAGTTCCCGGGGCACAGATACGCAGTATTTT.

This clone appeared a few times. The CDR3 nucleotides are TGCAGCGTTGATAAGGGCGGACAGGGGGCCACTGAAGCTTTCTTT. This gives the protein CSVDKGGQGATEAFF. This chain links TRBV29-1 with TRBJ1-1; 11 bases are shared with TRBD1. In germline, CDR1 is SQVTM, CDR2 ANQGSEA. The CDR3 sequence is 15 residues long. V lost 3 bases, J lost 4 bases, and 7 bases stayed unmatched. The variable domain in full, completed from reference TRBV29-1 and TRBJ1-1, reads SAVISQKPSRDICQRGTSLTIQCQVDSQVTMMFWYRQQPGQSLTLIATANQGSEATYESGFVIDKFPISRPNLTFSTLTVSNMSPEDSSIYLCSVDKGGQGATEAFFGQGTRLTVV.

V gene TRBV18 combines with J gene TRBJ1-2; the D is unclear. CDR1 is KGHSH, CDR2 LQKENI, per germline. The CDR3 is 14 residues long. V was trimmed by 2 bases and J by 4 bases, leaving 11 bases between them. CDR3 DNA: TGTGCCAGCTCACCAGGTTGGGAGTTCTATGGCTACACCTTC. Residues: CASSPGWEFYGYTF.